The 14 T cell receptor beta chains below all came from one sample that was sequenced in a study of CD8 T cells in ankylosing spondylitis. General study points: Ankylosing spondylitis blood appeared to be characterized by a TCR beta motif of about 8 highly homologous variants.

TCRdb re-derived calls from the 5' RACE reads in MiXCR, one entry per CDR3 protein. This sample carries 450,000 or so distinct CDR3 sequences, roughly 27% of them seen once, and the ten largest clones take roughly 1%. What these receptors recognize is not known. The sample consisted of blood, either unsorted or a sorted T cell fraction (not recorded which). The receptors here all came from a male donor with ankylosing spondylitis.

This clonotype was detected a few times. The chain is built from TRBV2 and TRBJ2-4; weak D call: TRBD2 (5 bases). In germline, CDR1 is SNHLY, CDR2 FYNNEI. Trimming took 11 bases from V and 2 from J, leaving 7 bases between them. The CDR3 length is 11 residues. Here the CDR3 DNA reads TGTGCCCGGGGAACCAAAAACATTCAGTACTTC. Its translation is CARGTKNIQYF.

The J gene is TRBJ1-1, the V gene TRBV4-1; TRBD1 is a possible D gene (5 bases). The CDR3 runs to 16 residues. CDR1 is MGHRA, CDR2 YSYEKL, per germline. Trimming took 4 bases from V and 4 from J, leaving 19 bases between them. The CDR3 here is CASSRGVVRETTEAFF. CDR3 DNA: TGCGCCAGCAGCCGGGGGGTAGTGCGAGAAACCACTGAAGCTTTCTTT.

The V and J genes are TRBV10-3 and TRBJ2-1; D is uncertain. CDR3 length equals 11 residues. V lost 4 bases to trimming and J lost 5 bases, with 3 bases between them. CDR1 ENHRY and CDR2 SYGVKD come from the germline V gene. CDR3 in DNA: TGTGCCATCAGTGGACACAATGAGCAGTTCTTC. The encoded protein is CAISGHNEQFF.

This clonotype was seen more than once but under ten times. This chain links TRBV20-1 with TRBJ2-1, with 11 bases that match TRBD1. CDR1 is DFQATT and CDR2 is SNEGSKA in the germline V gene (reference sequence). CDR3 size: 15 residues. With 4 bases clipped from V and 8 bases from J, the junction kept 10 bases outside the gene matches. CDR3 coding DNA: TGCAGTGCTACCGGGACAGGGGGATTCGGCTATGAGCAGTTCTTC. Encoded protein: CSATGTGGFGYEQFF.

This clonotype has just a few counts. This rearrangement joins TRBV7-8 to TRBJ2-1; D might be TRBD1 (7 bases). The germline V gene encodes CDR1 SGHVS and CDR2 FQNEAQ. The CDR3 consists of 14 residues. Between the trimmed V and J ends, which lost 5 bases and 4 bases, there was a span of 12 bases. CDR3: CASSGAGGYNEQFF. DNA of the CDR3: TGTGCCAGCAGCGGGGCAGGGGGGTACAATGAGCAGTTCTTC.

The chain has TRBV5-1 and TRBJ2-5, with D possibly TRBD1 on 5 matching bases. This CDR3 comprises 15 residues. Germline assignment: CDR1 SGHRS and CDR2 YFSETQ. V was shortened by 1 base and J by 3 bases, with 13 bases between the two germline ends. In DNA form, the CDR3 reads TGCGCCAGCAGCTTGAGGTTGGGCAGGGAAGAGACCCAGTACTTC. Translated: CASSLRLGREETQYF.

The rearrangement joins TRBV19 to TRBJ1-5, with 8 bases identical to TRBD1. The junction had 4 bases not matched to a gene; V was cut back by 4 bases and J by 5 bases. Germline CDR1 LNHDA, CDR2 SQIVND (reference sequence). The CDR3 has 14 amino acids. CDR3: CASSNGQGYQPQHF. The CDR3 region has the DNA TGTGCCAGTAGTAACGGACAGGGCTATCAGCCCCAGCATTTT.

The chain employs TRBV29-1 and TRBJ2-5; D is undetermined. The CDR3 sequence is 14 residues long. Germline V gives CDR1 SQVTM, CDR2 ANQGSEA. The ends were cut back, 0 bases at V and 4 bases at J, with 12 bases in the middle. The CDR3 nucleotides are TGCAGCGTTGAAGATCGGCTAGTCCGAGAGACCCAGTACTTC. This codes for CSVEDRLVRETQYF.

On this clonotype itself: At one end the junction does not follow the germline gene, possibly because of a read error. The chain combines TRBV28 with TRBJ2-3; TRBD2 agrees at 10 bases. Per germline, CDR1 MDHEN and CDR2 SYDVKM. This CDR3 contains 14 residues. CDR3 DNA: TGTGCCAGCACCCTAGCGGGAGTCACATATACGCAGTATTTT. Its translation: CASTLAGVTYTQYF.

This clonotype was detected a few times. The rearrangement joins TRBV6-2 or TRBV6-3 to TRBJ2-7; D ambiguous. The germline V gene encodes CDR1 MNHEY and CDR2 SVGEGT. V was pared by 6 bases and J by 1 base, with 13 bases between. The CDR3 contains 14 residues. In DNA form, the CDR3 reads TGTGCCAGCAGCCACCCCGGTGGGTCCTACGAGCAGTACTTC. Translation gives CASSHPGGSYEQYF.

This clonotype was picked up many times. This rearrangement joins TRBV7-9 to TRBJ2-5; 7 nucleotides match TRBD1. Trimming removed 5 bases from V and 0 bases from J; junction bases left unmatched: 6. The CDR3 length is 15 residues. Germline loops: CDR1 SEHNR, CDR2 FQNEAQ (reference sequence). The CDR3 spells CASSGRTGNQETQYF. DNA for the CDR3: TGTGCCAGCAGCGGACGGACAGGAAACCAAGAGACCCAGTACTTC. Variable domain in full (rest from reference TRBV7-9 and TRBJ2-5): DTGVSQNPRHKITKRGQNVTFRCDPISEHNRLYWYRQTLGQGPEFLTYFQNEAQLEKSRLLSDRFSAERPKGSFSTLEIQRTEQGDSAMYLCASSGRTGNQETQYFGPGTRLLVL.

In nucleotides, the CDR3 is TGTGCCAGCAGTGAAGCGGGAGGGGTGGGGTACGAGCAGTACTTC. Amino acids: CASSEAGGVGYEQYF. The gene calls are TRBV6-1 and TRBJ2-7, with 7 bases that match TRBD2. This CDR3 has 15 amino acids. Germline lookup yields CDR1 MNHNS and CDR2 SASEGT. The trim removed 0 bases at V and 4 bases at J, leaving 6 bases unmatched.

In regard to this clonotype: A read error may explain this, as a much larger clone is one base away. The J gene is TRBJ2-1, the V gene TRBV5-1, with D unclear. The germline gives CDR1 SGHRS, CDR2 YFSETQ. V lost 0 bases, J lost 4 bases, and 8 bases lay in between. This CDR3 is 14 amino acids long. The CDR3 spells CASSLEGRYNEQFF. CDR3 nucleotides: TGCGCCAGCAGCTTGGAGGGCAGATACAATGAGCAGTTCTTC.

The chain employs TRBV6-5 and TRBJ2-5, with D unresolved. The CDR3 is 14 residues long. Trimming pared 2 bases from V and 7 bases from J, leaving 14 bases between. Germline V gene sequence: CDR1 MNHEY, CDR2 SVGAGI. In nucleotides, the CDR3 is TGTGCCAGCAGTTACCAGCAGAAAGAAGGGACCCAGTACTTC. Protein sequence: CASSYQQKEGTQYF.